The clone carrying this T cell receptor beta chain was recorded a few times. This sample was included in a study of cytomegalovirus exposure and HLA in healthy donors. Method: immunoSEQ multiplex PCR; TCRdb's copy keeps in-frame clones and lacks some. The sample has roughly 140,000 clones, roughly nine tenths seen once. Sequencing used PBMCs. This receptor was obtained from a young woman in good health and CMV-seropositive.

DNA of the CDR3: TGTGCCAGCAGTTCGAACCGGGACAGGAATGAAAAACTGTTTTTT. It translates to CASSSNRDRNEKLFF. V gene TRBV27 combines with J gene TRBJ1-4, with 8 bases that match TRBD1. Germline V CDR1 and CDR2: MNHEY, SMNVEV (reference sequence). The junction had 6 bases not matched to a gene; V was cut back by 4 bases and J by 5 bases. This CDR3 comprises 15 residues.